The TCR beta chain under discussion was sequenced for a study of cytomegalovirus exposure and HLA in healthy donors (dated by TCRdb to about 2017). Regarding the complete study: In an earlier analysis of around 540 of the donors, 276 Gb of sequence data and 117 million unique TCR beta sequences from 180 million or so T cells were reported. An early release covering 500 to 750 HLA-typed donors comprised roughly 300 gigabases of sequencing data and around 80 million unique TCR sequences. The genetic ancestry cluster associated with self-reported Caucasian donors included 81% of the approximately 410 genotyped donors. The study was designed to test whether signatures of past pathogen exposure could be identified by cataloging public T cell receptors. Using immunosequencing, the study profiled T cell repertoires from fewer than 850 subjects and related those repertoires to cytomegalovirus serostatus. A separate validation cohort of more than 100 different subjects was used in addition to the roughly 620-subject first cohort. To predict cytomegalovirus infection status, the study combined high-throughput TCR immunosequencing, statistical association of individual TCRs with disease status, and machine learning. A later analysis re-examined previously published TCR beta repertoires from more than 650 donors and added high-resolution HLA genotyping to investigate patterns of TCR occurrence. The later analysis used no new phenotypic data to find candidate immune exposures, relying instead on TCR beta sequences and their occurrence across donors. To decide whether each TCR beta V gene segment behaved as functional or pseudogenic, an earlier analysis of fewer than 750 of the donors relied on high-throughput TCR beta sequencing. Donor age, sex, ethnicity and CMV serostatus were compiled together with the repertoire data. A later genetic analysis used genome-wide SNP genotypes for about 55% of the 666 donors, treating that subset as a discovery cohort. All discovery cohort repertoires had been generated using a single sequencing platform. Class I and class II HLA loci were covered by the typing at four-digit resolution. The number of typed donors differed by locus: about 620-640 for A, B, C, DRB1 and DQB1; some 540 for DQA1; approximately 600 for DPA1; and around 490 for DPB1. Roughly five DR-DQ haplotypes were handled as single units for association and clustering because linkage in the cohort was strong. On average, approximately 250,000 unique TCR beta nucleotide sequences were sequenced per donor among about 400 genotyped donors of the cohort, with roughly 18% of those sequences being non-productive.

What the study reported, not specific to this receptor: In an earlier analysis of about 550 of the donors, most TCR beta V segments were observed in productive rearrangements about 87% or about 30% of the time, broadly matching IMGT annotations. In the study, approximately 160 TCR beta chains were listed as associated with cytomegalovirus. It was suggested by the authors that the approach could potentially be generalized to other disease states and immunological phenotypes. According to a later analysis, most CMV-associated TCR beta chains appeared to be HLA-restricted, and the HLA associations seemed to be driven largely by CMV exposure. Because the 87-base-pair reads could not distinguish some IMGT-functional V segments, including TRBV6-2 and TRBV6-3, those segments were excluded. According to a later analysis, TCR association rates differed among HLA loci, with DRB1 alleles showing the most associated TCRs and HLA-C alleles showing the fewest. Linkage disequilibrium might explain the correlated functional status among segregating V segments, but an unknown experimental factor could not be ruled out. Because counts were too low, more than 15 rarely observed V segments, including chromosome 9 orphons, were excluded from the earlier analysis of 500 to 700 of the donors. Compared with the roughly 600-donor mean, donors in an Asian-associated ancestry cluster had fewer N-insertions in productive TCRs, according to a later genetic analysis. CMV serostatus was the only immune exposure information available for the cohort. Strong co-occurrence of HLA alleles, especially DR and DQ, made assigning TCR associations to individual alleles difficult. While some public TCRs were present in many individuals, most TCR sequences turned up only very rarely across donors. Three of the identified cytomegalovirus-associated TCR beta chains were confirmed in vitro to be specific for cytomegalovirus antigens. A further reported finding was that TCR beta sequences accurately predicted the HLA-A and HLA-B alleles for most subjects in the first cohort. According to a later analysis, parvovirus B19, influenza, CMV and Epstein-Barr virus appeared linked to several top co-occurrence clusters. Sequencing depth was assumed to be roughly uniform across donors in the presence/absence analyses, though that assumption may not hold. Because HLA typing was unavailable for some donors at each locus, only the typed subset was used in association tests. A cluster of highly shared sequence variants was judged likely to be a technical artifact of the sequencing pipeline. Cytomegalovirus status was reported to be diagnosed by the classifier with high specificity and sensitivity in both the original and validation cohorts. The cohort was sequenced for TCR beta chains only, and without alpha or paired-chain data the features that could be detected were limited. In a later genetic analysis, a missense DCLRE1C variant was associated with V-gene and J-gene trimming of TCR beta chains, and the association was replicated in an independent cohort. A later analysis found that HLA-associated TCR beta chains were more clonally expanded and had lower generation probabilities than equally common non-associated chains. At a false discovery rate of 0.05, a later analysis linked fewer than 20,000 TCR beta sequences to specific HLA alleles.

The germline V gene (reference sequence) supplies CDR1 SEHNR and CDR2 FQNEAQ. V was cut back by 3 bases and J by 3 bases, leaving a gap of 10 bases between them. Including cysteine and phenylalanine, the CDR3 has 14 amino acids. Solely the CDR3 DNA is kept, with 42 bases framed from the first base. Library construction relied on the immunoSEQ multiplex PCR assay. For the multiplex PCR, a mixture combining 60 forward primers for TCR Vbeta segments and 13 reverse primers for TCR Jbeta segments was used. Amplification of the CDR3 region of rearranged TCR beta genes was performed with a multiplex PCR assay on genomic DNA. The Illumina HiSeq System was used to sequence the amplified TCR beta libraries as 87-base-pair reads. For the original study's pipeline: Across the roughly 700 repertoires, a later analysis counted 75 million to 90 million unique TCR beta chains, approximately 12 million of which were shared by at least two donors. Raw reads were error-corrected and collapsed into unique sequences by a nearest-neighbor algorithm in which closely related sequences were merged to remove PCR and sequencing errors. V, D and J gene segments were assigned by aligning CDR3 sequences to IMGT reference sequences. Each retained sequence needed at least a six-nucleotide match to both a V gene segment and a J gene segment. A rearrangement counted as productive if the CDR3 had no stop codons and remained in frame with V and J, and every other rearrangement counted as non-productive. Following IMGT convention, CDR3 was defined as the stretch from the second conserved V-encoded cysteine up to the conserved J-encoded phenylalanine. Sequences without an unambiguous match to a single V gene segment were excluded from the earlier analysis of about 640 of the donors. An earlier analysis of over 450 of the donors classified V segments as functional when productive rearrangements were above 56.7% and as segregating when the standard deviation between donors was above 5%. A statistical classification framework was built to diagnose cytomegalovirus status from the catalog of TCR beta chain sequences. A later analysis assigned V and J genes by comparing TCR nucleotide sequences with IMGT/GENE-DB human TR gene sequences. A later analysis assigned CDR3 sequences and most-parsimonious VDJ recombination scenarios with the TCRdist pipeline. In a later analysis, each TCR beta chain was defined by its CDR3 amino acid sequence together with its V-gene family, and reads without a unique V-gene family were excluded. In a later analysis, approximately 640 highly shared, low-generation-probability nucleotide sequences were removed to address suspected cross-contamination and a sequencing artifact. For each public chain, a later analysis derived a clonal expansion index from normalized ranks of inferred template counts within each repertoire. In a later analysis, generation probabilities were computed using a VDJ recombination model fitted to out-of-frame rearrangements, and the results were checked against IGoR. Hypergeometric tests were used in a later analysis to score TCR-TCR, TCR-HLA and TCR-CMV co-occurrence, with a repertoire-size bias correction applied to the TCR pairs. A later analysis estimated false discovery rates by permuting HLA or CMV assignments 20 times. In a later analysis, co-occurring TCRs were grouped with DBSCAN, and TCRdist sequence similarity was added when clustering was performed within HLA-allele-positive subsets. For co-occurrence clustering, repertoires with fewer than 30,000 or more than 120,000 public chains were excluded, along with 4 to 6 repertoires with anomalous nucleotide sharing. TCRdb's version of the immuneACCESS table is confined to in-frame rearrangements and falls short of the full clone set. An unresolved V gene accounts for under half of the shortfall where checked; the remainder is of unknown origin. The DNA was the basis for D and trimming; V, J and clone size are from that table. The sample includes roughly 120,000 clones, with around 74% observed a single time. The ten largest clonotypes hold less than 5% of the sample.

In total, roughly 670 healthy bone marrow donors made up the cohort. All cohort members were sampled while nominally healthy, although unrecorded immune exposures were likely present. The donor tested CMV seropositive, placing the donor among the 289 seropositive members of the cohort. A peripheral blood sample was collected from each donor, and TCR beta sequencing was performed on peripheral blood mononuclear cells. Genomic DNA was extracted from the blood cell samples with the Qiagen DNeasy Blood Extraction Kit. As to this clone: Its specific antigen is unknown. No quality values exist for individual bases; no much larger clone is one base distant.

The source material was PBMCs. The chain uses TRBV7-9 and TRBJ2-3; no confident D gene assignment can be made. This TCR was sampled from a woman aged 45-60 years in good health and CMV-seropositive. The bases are TGTGCCAGCAGCTTCTCAGCGCCAACAGATACGCAGTATTTT. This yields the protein CASSFSAPTDTQYF.